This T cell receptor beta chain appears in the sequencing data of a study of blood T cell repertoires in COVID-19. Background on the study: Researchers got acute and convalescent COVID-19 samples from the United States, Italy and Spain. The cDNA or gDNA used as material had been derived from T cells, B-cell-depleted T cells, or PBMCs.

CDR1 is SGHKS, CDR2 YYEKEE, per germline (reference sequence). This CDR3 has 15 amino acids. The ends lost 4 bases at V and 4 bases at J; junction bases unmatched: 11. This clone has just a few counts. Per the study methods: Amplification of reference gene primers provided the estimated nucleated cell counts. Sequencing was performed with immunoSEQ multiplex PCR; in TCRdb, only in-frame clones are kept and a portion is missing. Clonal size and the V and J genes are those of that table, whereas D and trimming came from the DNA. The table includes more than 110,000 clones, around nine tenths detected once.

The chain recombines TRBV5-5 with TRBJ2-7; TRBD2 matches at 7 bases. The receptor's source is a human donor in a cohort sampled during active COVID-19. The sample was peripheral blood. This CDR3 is CASSPQRGATYEQYF. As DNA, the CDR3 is TGTGCCAGCAGCCCACAGCGGGGAGCAACATACGAGCAGTACTTC.